This T cell receptor (beta chain) was recovered during a study of T cell responses to AZD1222 COVID-19 vaccine. General study findings and limits: Donors in the cohort were predominantly white British and more often female, and clonal diversity was possibly underestimated. Across spike, vaccine-associated CD4 TCRs were found, dominant at 160-218 and 743-854.

The CDR3 runs 15 residues. Concerning this clone: Its target is unknown.

Assay used: immunoSEQ multiplex PCR; TCRdb lists only in-frame clones, some missing. The table lists about 120,000 clones, 70% to 90% of them singletons. The sequenced sample was peripheral blood, obtained on day 0 of AZD1222 vaccination. The clonotype originates from an adult in good health. The chain has TRBV21-1 and TRBJ2-7; the table's D call, TRBD1, was not checked against the DNA. TRBV21-1 is labeled a pseudogene. This CDR3 reads CASSKRTESSYEQYF. For the CDR3, the DNA is TGTGCCAGCAGCAAAAGGACAGAAAGCTCCTACGAGCAGTACTTC.